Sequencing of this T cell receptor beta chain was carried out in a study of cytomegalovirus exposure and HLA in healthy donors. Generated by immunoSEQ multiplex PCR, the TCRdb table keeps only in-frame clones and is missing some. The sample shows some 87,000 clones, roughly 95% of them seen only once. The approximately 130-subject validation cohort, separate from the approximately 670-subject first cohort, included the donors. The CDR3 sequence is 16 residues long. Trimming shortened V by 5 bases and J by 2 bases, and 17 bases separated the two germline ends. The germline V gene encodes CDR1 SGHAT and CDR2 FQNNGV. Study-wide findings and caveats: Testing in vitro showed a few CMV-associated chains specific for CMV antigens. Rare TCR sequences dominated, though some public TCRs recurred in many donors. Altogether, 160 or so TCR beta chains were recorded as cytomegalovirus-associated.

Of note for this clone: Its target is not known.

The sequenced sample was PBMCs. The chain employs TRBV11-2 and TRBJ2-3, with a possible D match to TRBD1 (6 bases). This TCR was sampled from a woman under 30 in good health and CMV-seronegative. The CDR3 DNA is TGTGCCAGCAGCATACTCCGGGACAAATACACAGATACGCAGTATTTT. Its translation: CASSILRDKYTDTQYF.